This T cell receptor beta chain was obtained from a study of T cell responses to AZD1222 COVID-19 vaccine. Study-wide points: Clonal diversity was possibly underestimated, and the donors were mostly white British, with more females. No day 14 peak samples; only post-peak repertoires were characterized. At study baseline, merely about 6 AZD1222 recipients were seropositive. Spike-specific TCR breadth and depth grew following two AZD1222 doses.

Trimming took 3 bases from V and 4 from J, leaving 15 bases between them. This CDR3 comprises 15 residues. The V gene's germline CDR1 is LNHDA and CDR2 SQIVND (reference sequence). The count of this clone is one. Antigen: not known. Only in-frame clones appear in the TCRdb table, and some are missing; sequencing was by immunoSEQ multiplex PCR. The sample yields approximately 150,000 clones, approximately 90% seen once. The sample was peripheral blood, taken on day 0 of MenACWY control vaccination. V and J are TRBV19 and TRBJ1-2; TRBD1 is a possible D gene (6 bases). This TCR was sampled from an adult in good health. CDR3 protein: CASSITGFSGYGYTF. DNA of the CDR3: TGTGCCAGTAGTATTACAGGGTTCAGTGGCTATGGCTACACCTTC.